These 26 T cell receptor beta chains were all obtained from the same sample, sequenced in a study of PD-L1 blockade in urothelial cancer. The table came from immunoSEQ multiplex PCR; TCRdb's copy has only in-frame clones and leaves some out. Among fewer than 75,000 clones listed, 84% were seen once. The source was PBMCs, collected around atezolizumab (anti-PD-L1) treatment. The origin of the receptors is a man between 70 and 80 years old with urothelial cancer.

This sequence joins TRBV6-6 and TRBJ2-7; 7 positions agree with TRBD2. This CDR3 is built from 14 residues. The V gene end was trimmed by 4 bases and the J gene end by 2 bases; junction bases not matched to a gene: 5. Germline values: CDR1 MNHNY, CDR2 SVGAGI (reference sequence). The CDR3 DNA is TGTGCCAGCAGTTGGGGGGGGACCACCTACGAGCAGTACTTC. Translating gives CASSWGGTTYEQYF.

The CDR3 reads CASSFQTSSDTQYF. The CDR3 DNA is TGCGCCAGCAGCTTCCAGACTAGTTCAGATACGCAGTATTTT. V and J are TRBV5-1 and TRBJ2-3; the D gene is possibly TRBD2 (6 bases). The CDR3 sequence is 14 residues long. V gave up 2 bases and J gave up 4 bases, with 11 bases separating them. Germline V CDR1 and CDR2: SGHRS, YFSETQ.

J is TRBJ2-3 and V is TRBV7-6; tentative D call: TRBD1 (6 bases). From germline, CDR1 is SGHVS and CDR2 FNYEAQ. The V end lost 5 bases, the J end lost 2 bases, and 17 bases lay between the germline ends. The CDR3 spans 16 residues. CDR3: CASSLGVGGNTDTQYF. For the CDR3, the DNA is TGTGCCAGCAGCCTCGGGGTAGGGGGAAACACAGATACGCAGTATTTT. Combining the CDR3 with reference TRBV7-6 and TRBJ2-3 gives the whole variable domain GAGVSQSPRYKVTKRGQDVALRCDPISGHVSLYWYRQALGQGPEFLTYFNYEAQQDKSGLPNDRFSAERPEGSISTLTIQRTEQRDSAMYRCASSLGVGGNTDTQYFGPGTRLTVL.

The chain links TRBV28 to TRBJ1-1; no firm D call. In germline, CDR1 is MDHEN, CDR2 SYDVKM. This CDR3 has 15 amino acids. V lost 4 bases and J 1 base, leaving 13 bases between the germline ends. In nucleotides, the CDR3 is TGTGCCAGCAGTTACCAGACGAGAGGGAACACTGAAGCTTTCTTT. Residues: CASSYQTRGNTEAFF. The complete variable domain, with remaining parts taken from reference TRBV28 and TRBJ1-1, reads DVKVTQSSRYLVKRTGEKVFLECVQDMDHENMFWYRQDPGLGLRLIYFSYDVKMKEKGDIPEGYSVSREKKERFSLILESASTNQTSMYLCASSYQTRGNTEAFFGQGTRLTVV.

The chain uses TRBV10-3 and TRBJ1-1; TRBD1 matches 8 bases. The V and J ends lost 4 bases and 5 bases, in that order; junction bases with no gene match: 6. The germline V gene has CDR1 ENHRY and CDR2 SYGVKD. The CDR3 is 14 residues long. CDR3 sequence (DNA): TGTGCCATCAGTGGACAGGGGATTGGGACTGAAGCTTTCTTT. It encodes CAISGQGIGTEAFF.

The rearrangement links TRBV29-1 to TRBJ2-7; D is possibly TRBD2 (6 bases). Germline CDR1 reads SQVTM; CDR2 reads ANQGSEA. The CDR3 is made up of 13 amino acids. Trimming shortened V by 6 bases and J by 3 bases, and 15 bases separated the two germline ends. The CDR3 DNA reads TGCAGCGTCGTGCGGGGACCCTACTACGAGCAGTACTTC. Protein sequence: CSVVRGPYYEQYF.

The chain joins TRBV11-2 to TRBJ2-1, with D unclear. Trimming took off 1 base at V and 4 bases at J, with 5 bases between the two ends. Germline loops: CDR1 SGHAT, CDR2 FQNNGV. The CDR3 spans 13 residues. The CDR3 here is CASSLAEYNEQFF. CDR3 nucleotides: TGTGCCAGCAGCTTAGCCGAGTACAATGAGCAGTTCTTC.

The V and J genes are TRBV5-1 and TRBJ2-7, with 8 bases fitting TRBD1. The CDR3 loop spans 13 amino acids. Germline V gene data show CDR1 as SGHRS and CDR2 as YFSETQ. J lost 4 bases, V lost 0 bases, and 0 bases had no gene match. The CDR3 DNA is TGCGCCAGCAGCTTGGGGACAGGGTACGAGCAGTACTTC. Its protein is CASSLGTGYEQYF.

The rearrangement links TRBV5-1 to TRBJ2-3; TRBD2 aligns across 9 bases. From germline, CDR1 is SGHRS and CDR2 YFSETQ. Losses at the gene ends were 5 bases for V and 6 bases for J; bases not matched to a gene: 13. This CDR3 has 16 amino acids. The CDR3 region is CASRTGSGSVGDTQYF. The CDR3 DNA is TGCGCCAGCAGGACGGGTAGCGGGAGTGTCGGGGATACGCAGTATTTT. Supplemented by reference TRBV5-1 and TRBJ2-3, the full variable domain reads KAGVTQTPRYLIKTRGQQVTLSCSPISGHRSVSWYQQTPGQGLQFLFEYFSETQRNKGNFPGRFSGRQFSNSRSEMNVSTLELGDSALYLCASRTGSGSVGDTQYFGPGTRLTVL.

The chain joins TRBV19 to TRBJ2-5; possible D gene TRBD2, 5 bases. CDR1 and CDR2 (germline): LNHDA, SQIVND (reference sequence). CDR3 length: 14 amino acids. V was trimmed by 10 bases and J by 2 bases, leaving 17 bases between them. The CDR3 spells CATKDSPFQETQYF. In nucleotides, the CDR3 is TGTGCCACAAAGGACTCTCCCTTTCAAGAGACCCAGTACTTC.

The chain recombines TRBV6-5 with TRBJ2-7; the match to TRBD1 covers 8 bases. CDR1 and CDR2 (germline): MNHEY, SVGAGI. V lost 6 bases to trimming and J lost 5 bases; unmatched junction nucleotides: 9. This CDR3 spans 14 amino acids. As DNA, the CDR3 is TGTGCCAGCAGACCCCGGACAGGGAGCGACGAGCAGTACTTC. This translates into CASRPRTGSDEQYF.

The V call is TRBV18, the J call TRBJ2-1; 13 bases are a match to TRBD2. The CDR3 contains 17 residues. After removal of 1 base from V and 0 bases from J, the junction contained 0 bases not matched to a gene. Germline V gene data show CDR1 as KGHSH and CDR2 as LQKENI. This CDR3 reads CASSPRTSGSSYNEQFF. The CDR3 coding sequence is TGTGCCAGCTCACCACGGACTAGCGGGAGCTCCTACAATGAGCAGTTCTTC.

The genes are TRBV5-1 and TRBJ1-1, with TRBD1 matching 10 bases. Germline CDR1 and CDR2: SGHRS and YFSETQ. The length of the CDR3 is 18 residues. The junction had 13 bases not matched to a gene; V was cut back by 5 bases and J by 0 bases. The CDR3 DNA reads TGCGCCAGCAGGTTCCGTGCCTGGACAGGGGGAATGAACACTGAAGCTTTCTTT. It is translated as CASRFRAWTGGMNTEAFF.

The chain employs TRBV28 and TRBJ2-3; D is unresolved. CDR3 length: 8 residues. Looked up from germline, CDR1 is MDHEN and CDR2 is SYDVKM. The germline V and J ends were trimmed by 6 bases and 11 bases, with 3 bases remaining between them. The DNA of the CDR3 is TGTGCCAGCAGCCTGCAGTATTTT. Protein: CASSLQYF.

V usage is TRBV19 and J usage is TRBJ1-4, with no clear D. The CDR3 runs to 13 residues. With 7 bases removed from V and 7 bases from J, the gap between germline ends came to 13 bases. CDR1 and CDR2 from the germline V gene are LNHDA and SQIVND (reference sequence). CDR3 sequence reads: CASNRGNREKLFF. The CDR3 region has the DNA TGTGCCAGTAATAGAGGGAACCGTGAAAAACTGTTTTTT.

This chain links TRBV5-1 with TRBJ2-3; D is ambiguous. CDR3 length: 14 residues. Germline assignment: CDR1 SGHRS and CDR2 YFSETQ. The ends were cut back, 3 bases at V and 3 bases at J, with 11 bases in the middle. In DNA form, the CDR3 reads TGCGCCAGCAGCTCCTCCCGAACAACAGATACGCAGTATTTT. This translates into CASSSSRTTDTQYF.

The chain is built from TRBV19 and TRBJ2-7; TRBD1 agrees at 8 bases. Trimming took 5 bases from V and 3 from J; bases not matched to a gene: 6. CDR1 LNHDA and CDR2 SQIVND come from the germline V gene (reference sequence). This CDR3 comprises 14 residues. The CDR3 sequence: CASSGGTGYYEQYF. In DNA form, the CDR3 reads TGTGCCAGTAGTGGTGGGACAGGATACTACGAGCAGTACTTC.

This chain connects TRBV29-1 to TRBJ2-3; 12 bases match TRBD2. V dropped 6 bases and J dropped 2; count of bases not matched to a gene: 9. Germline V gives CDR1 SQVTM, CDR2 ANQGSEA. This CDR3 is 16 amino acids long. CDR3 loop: CSVRVTSGRSTDTQYF. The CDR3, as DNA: TGCAGCGTCAGGGTTACTAGCGGGAGGTCCACAGATACGCAGTATTTT.

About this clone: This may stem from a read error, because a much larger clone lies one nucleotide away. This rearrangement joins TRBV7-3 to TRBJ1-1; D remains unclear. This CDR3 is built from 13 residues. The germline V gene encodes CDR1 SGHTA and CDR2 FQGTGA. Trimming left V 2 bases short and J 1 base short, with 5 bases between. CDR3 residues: CASSLGQNTEAFF. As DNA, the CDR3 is TGTGCCAGCAGCTTAGGCCAGAACACTGAAGCTTTCTTT.

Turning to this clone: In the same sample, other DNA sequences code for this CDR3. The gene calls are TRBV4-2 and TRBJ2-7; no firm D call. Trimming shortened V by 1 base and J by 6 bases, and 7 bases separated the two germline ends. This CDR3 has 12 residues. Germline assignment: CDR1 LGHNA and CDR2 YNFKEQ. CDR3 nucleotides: TGTGCCAGCAGCCAAGTTACGGGCGAGCAGTACTTC. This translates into CASSQVTGEQYF.

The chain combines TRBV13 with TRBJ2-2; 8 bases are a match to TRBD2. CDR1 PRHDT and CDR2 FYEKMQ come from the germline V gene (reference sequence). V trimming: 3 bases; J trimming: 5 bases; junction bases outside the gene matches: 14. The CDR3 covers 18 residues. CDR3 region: CASSFSARVREVTGELFF. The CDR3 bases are TGTGCCAGCAGCTTTTCCGCCAGAGTGCGGGAGGTAACCGGGGAGCTGTTTTTT. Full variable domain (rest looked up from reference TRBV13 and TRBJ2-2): AAGVIQSPRHLIKEKRETATLKCYPIPRHDTVYWYQQGPGQDPQFLISFYEKMQSDKGSIPDRFSAQQFSDYHSELNMSSLELGDSALYFCASSFSARVREVTGELFFGEGSRLTVL.

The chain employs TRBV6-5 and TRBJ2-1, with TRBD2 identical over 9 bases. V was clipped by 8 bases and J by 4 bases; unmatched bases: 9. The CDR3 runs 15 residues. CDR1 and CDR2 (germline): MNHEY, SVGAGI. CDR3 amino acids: CASRLADPAYNEQFF. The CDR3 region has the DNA TGTGCCAGCCGACTAGCGGACCCGGCTTACAATGAGCAGTTCTTC.

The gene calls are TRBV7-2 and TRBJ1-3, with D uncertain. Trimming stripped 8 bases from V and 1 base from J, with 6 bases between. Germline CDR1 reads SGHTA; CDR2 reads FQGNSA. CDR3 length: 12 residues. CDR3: CASGPSGNTIYF. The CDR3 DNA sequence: TGTGCCAGCGGGCCTTCTGGAAACACCATATATTTT.

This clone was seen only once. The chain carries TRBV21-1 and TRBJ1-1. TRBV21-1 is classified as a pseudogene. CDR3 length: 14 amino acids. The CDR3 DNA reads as TGTGCCAGCAGCAAAGTGAGGGAGAAGACTGAAGCTTTCTTT. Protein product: CASSKVREKTEAFF.

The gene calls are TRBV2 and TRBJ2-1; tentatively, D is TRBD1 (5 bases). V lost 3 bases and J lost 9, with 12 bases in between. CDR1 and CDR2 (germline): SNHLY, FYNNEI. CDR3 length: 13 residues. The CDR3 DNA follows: TGTGCCAGCAGTGATTGGGGCGCCGGTGAGCAGTTCTTC. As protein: CASSDWGAGEQFF.

CDR3 coding DNA: TGTGCCAGCCTAAGAGGGACTAGCACCGGGGAGCTGTTTTTT. Residues: CASLRGTSTGELFF. V gene TRBV2 combines with J gene TRBJ2-2; TRBD2 matches 8 bases. The CDR3 has 14 residues. J gave up 4 bases and V 8 bases, and 6 bases lay outside the gene matches. Germline assignment: CDR1 SNHLY and CDR2 FYNNEI.